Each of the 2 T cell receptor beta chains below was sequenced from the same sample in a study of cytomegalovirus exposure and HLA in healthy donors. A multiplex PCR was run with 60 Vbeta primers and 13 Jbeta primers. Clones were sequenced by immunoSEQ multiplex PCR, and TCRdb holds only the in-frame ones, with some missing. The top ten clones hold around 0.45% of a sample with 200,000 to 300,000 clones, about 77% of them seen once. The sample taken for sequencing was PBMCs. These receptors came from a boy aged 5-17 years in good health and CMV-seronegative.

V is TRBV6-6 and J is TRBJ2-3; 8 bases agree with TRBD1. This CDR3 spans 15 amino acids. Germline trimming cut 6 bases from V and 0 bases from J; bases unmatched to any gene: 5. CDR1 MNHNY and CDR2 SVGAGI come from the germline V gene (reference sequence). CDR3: CASRGTGGSTDTQYF. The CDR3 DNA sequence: TGTGCCAGCAGGGGTACAGGGGGTAGCACAGATACGCAGTATTTT.

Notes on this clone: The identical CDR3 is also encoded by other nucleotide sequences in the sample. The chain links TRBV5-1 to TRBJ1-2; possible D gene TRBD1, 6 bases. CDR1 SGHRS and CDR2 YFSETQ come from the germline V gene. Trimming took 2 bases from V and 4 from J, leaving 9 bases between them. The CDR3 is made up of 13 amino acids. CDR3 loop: CASSLDRLYGYTF. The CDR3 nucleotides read TGCGCCAGCAGCTTAGACAGGCTCTATGGCTACACCTTC.